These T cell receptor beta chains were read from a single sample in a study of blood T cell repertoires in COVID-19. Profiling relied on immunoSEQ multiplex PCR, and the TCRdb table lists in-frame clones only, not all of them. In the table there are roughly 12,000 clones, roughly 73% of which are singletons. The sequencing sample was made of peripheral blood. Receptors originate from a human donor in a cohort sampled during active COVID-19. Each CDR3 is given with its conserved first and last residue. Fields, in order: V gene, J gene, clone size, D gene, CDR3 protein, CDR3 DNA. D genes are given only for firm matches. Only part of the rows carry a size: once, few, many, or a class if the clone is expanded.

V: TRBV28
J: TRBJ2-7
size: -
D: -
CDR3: CASSLSGTQFYEQYF
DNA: TGTGCCAGCAGTTTATCCGGGACACAATTTTACGAGCAGTACTTC

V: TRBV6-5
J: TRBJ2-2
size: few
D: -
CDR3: CASKRTPNTGELFF
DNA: TGTGCCAGCAAGAGGACACCGAACACCGGGGAGCTGTTTTTT

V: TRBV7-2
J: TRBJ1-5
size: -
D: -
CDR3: CASSLSPRGGFQPQHF
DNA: TGTGCCAGCAGCTTATCCCCCCGGGGGGGATTTCAGCCCCAGCATTTT

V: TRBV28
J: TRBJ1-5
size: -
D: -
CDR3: CASSFPNRVRSNQPQHF
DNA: TGTGCCAGCAGTTTCCCTAACAGGGTACGAAGCAATCAGCCCCAGCATTTT

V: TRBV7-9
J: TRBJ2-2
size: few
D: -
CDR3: CASSSGLRSGELFF
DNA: TGTGCCAGCAGCTCGGGACTGCGGTCCGGGGAGCTGTTTTTT

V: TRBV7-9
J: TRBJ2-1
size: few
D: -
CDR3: CASSSPRGSSYNEQFF
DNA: TGTGCCAGCAGCTCCCCCAGGGGCAGCTCCTACAATGAGCAGTTCTTC

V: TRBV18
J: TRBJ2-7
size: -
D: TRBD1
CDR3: CASSPQGDRGSYEQYF
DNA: TGTGCCAGCTCACCACAAGGGGACAGGGGGTCCTACGAGCAGTACTTC

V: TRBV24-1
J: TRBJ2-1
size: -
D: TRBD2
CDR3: CATSDASGTKDNEQFF
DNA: TGTGCCACCAGTGATGCCTCCGGGACTAAGGACAATGAGCAGTTCTTC

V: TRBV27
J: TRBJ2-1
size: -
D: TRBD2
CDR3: CASSPGRGRDNEQFF
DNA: TGTGCCAGCAGTCCAGGTCGGGGGAGGGACAATGAGCAGTTCTTC

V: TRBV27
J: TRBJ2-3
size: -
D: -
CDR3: CASSPTRRADTQYF
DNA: TGTGCCAGCAGTCCCACCCGCAGGGCCGATACGCAGTATTTT

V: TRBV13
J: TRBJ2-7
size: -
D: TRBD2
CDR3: CASSLSGGSYEQYF
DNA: TGTGCCAGCAGCTTAAGCGGGGGCTCCTACGAGCAGTACTTC

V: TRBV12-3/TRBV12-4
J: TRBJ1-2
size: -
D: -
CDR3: CASSSTPQRGYTF
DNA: TGTGCCAGCAGTTCGACACCGCAGCGGGGCTACACCTTC

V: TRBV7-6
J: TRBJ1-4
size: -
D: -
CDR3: CASSFRPRRDEKLFF
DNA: TGTGCCAGCAGCTTCCGGCCGCGGCGGGATGAAAAACTGTTTTTT